The clone carrying this T cell receptor (beta chain) was found many times. Its target is not known. The sample comes from a study of spatial heterogeneity in lung cancer. Study background: Each time, sequencing found more beta-chain sequences than alpha-chain sequences. An average of more than ten raw reads was observed per unique TCR and UMI combination. Study results and limitations: There were more appearances of ubiquitous expanded tumor TCRs in blood at resection than at follow-up.

Time point described: sample taken at primary tumor resection. Unsorted whole RNA of tumor, nontumor lung or frozen PBMC was sequenced. There are 16 residues in the CDR3. Germline V gene sequence: CDR1 SGHRS, CDR2 YFSETQ. After removal of 0 bases from V and 1 base from J, the junction contained 3 bases not matched to a gene. Individual TCR cDNA molecules each bore their own unique molecular identifier. MiXCR, run by TCRdb on the 5' RACE reads, gives a single entry per CDR3 protein. The data hold approximately 90,000 distinct CDR3 sequences, with roughly 10% observed a single time. The clonotype comes from a male donor with early-stage non-small cell lung cancer. Sequenced material: PBMCs, taken at surgery. This chain joins TRBV5-1 and TRBJ2-2; TRBD2 matches 7 bases. CDR3 loop: CASSLVAGQNTGELFF. CDR3 in DNA: TGCGCCAGCAGCTTGGTAGCGGGCCAGAACACCGGGGAGCTGTTTTTT.